The entry that follows covers one T cell receptor beta chain sequence. The antigen is not known. This sample is drawn from a study of cytotoxic CD8 clonotypes in ibrutinib-treated CLL. Germline lookup yields CDR1 SGHTA and CDR2 FQGNSA. Trimming removed 1 base at V and 3 bases at J, with 10 bases between. The CDR3 is 14 residues long. The repertoire was sequenced with immunoSEQ multiplex PCR; TCRdb's copy has only in-frame clones and lacks some. This sample has approximately 190,000 clones; 70% occur once, and the top ten carry 5.9%. Study conclusions and caveats: Sustained-remission and progressing patients had different sampling times.

The chain has TRBV7-2 and TRBJ2-7; D might be TRBD2 (6 bases). The clonotype was recovered from a human donor with chronic lymphocytic leukemia. The source material was PBMCs, sampled after 12 months of ibrutinib treatment. The CDR3 DNA reads as TGTGCCAGCAGCTTAGGGGCGGGGATCTACGAGCAGTACTTC. Translating gives CASSLGAGIYEQYF.